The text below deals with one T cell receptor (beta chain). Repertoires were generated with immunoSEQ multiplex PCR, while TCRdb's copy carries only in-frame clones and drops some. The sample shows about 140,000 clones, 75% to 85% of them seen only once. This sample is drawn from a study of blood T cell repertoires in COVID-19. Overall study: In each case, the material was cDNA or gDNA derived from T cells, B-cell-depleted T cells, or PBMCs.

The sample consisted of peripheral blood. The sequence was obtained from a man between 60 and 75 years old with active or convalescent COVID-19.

The DNA for the CDR3 is TGTGCCAGCTCACCAGATCAGGCATGGTGGAACACTGAAGCTTTCTTT. The encoded protein is CASSPDQAWWNTEAFF. This chain links TRBV18 with TRBJ1-1; D is unclear. Germline values: CDR1 KGHSH, CDR2 LQKENI. V dropped 2 bases and J dropped 1 base, with 14 bases sitting between them. The CDR3 consists of 16 residues.